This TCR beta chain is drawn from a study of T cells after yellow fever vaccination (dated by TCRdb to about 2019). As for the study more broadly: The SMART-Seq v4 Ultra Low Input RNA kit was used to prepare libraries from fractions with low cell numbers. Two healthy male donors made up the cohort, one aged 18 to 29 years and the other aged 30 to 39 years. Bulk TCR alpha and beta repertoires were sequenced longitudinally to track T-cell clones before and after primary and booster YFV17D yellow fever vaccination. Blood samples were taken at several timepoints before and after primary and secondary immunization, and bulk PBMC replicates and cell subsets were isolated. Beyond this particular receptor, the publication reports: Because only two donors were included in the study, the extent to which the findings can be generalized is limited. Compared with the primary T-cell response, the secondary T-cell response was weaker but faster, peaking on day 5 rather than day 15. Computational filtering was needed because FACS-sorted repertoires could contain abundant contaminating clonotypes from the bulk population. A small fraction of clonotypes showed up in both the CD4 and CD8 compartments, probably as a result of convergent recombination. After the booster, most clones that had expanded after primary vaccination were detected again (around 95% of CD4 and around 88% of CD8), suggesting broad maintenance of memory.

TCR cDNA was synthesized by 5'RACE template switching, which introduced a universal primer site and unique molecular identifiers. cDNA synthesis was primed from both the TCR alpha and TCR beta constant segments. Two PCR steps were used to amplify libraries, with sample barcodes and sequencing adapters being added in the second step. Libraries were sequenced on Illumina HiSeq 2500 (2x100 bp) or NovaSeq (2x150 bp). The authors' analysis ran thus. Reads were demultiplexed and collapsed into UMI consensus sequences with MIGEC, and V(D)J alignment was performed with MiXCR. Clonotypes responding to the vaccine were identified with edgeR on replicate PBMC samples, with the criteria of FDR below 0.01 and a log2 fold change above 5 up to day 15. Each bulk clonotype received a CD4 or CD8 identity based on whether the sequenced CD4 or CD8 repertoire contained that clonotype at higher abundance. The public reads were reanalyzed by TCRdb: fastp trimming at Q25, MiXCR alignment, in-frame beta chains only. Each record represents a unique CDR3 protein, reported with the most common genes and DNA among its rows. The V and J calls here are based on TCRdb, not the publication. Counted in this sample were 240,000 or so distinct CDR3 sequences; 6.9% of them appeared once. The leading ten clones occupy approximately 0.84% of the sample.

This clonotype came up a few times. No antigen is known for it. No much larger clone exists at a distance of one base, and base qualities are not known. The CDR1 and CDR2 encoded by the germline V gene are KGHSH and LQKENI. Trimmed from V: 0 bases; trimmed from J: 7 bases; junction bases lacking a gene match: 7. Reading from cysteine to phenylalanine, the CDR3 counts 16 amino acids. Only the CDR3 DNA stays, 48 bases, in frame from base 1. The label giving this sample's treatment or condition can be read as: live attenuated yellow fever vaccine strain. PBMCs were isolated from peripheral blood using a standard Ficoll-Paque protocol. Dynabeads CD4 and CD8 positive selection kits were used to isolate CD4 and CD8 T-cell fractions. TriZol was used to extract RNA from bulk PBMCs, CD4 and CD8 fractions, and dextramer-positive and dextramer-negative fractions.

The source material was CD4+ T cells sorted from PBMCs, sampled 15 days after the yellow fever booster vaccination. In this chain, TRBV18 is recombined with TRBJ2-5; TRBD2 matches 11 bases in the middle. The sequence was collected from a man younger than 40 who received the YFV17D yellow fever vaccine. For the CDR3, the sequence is CASSPPLAGGPRTQYF. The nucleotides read TGTGCCAGCTCACCACCCCTAGCGGGAGGCCCCCGGACCCAGTACTTC.